The 4 T cell receptor beta chains given below trace back to one sample, sequenced in a study of shared clonotypes between healthy human individuals. Here immunoSEQ multiplex PCR was the method, and the copy in TCRdb shows in-frame clones only, minus some. There are 950,000 to 1,100,000 clones in the sample; around 78% occur only once, and 0.61% lies in the top ten. Sequencing was done on a sample of memory CD4+ T cells from PBMCs. Subset given: CD45RA-negative fraction. The receptor source for this set is a man aged 18 to 29 in good health. Some clones in this sample may be carry-over from other donors' samples.

This clone has a handful of counts. The CDR3 DNA reads as TGTGCCAGCTCGACGGGACCCTCGAACACCGGGGAGCTGTTTTTT. As protein: CASSTGPSNTGELFF. V and J are TRBV18 and TRBJ2-2, with D perhaps given as TRBD1 or TRBD2 (5 bases each). Trimming removed 6 bases at V and 0 bases at J, with 11 bases between. CDR1 and CDR2 from the germline V gene are KGHSH and LQKENI. The CDR3 totals 15 residues.

The rearrangement joins TRBV6-4 to TRBJ2-5, with D unclear. Germline V gene lookup returns CDR1 MRHNA and CDR2 SNTAGT. There are 14 residues in the CDR3. The V end lost 6 bases, the J end lost 0 bases, and 11 bases lay between the germline ends. This chain's CDR3 is CASSRSRDQETQYF. For the CDR3, the DNA is TGTGCCAGCAGCCGGTCCCGAGACCAAGAGACCCAGTACTTC.

The chain recombines TRBV6-6 with TRBJ1-2; 10 bases are shared with TRBD1. Germline V lookup: CDR1 MNHNY, CDR2 SVGAGI (reference sequence). The CDR3 runs 15 residues. The J segment lost 6 bases and the V segment lost 6 bases, leaving 10 bases of the junction unmatched. CDR3 protein: CASRTYPGQGDGYTF. CDR3 sequence (DNA): TGTGCCAGCAGAACATACCCCGGACAGGGGGATGGCTACACCTTC.

V gene TRBV7-2 combines with J gene TRBJ2-1; the D is unclear. V lost 4 bases and J 7 bases, leaving 14 bases between the germline ends. The germline gives CDR1 SGHTA, CDR2 FQGNSA. This CDR3 comprises 14 residues. Here the CDR3 DNA reads TGTGCCAGCAGCTCATCTCGGTCTACTAATGAGCAGTTCTTC. As protein: CASSSSRSTNEQFF.